These T cell receptor beta chains were read from a single sample in a study of blood T cell repertoires in COVID-19. TCRdb keeps only in-frame clones here, not all; method: immunoSEQ multiplex PCR. The sample carries approximately 63,000 clones, 76% recorded once. The sequenced sample was peripheral blood. These receptors were taken from a woman of 80 years or more with acute or convalescent COVID-19. CDR3s include the opening cysteine and the closing phenylalanine or tryptophan. The order of the fields is V gene, J gene, CDR3 length, clone size, D gene, CDR3 DNA, CDR3 protein. D genes are given only for firm matches. Rows may omit the clone size; those that give it use once, few, many or a size class.

TRBV7-7	TRBJ2-5	14	-	-	TGTGCTAGCAGCTATTTACCGGGAGAGGAGACCCAGTACTTC	CASSYLPGEETQYF
TRBV11-2	TRBJ2-1	13	-	TRBD2	TGTGCCAGCAGTAGCGGGAGGGTTAATGAGCAGTTCTTC	CASSSGRVNEQFF
TRBV29-1	TRBJ2-7	14	-	TRBD1	TGCAGCGTCGACTCGGGACAGGGGGCCTATAAGCAGTACTTC	CSVDSGQGAYKQYF
TRBV7-9	TRBJ2-2	16	-	TRBD1	TGTGCCAGCAGGCCGAAAGGACAGGGGGACACCGGGGAGCTGTTTTTT	CASRPKGQGDTGELFF
TRBV7-3	TRBJ2-5	15	-	TRBD2	TGTGCCAGCAGCCCGACTAGCGGGAGTCAACAGACCCAGTACTTC	CASSPTSGSQQTQYF
TRBV11-3	TRBJ2-3	15	-	TRBD1	TGTGCCAGCAGCCCGGGACAGGGCCTCGCAGATACGCAGTATTTT	CASSPGQGLADTQYF
TRBV19	TRBJ2-3	15	-	TRBD1	TGTGCCAGTATCCAAGGGGGGACAGGGAGAGGTACGCAGTATTTT	CASIQGGTGRGTQYF
TRBV5-6	TRBJ2-7	14	-	TRBD1	TGTGCCAGCAGCGCAGGGGGTATCCCCGCGGGGCAGTACTTC	CASSAGGIPAGQYF
TRBV10-1	TRBJ1-1	16	-	-	TGCGCCAGCAGTGATGGGGGGGAACAGAGGACCACTGAAGCTTTCTTT	CASSDGGEQRTTEAFF
TRBV30	TRBJ1-5	17	-	-	TGTGCCTGGAGTGTACACCCTAGACAGGCTCCGCTGAGTTCCCAGCATTTT	CAWSVHPRQAPLSSQHF
TRBV21-1	TRBJ1-1	14	-	-	TGTGCCAACCTACTACAAGACAGGAACACTGAAGCTTTCTTT	CANLLQDRNTEAFF
TRBV3-1/TRBV3-2	TRBJ1-1	13	-	-	TGTGCCAGCAGCCAGACAGGGAACACTGAAGCTTTCTTT	CASSQTGNTEAFF
TRBV6-2/TRBV6-3	TRBJ2-7	14	-	-	TGTGCCAGCAGTTACCGGGGGACAGCCTACGAGCAGTACTTC	CASSYRGTAYEQYF
TRBV9	TRBJ2-2	15	-	TRBD2	TGTGCCAGCAGCGCGGGACTACCCTACACCGGGGAGCTGTTTTTT	CASSAGLPYTGELFF
TRBV29-1	TRBJ2-7	14	-	TRBD2	TGCAGCGTTGGGACTAGCGGGAGCTCCTACGAGCAGTACTTC	CSVGTSGSSYEQYF
TRBV6-4	TRBJ2-3	15	few	TRBD2	TGTGCCAGCAGTGAGGGACTAGCGGGAGCAGATACGCAGTATTTT	CASSEGLAGADTQYF
TRBV28	TRBJ1-1	12	few	-	TGTGCCAGCAGCCTAATTCCCGCTAGAGCTTTCTTT	CASSLIPARAFF
TRBV6-2/TRBV6-3	TRBJ1-4	14	few	-	TGTGCCAGCAGTTACGGGGGGGCGCAGGAAAAACTGTTTTTT	CASSYGGAQEKLFF
TRBV11-3	TRBJ1-6	13	-	-	TGTGCCAGCAGCTTTTTCGGCGGGGCTTTCCTCCACTTT	CASSFFGGAFLHF
TRBV11-3	TRBJ2-5	14	few	TRBD2	TGTGCCAGCAGCTTAACGGGAGGAGGGGAGACCCAGTACTTC	CASSLTGGGETQYF
TRBV30	TRBJ1-1	14	once	-	TGTGCCTGGAGGGCCTCCTTCGGGGAGACTGAAGCTTTCTTT	CAWRASFGETEAFF
TRBV5-1	TRBJ2-5	17	-	TRBD2	TGCGCCAGCAGCCCGGAGGCTAGCGGGAGCCTTCAAGAGACCCAGTACTTC	CASSPEASGSLQETQYF
TRBV13	TRBJ1-2	16	few	-	TGTGCCAGCAGCGCCCCCTACGGGGAGAGAAACTATGGCTACACCTTC	CASSAPYGERNYGYTF
TRBV11-2	TRBJ1-1	12	once	-	TGTGCCAGCAGCCCCGGGGGGGGGCGGGCTTTCTTT	CASSPGGGRAFF
TRBV2	TRBJ2-1	13	-	-	TGTGCCAGCAGGCGCAGGACTGCAGGTGAGCAGTTCTTC	CASRRRTAGEQFF
TRBV7-8	TRBJ2-2	15	medium-sized	-	TGTGCCAGCAGCTTAGTGTCGGTGAACACCGGGGAGCTGTTTTTT	CASSLVSVNTGELFF
TRBV7-8	TRBJ1-3	13	-	-	TGTGCCAGCAGCGTTGGGCCTGGAAACACCATATATTTT	CASSVGPGNTIYF
TRBV18	TRBJ1-1	14	-	TRBD1	TGTGCCAGCTCCCCTGGACAGGTCGACACTGAAGCTTTCTTT	CASSPGQVDTEAFF
TRBV9	TRBJ2-1	15	-	TRBD2	TGTGCCAGCAGCGAGGGACTAGCGGCCTACAATGAGCAGTTCTTC	CASSEGLAAYNEQFF
TRBV30	TRBJ2-7	13	-	TRBD1	TGTGCCTGGATGGGCAGGGGGCTGGGAGAGCAGTACTTC	CAWMGRGLGEQYF
TRBV28	TRBJ1-1	15	few	TRBD1	TGTGCCAGCAGTTCTGGGACAGCCGGTGGGACTGAAGCTTTCTTT	CASSSGTAGGTEAFF
TRBV5-4	TRBJ1-2	13	-	-	TGTGCCAGCAGCGGGGGGTGGCGCGTGCCGAACACCTTC	CASSGGWRVPNTF
TRBV6-6	TRBJ1-2	14	-	TRBD1	TGTGCCAGCAGTCCCCAAGGCGACAGGGGAGGCTACACCTTC	CASSPQGDRGGYTF
TRBV5-1	TRBJ2-1	16	-	-	TGCGCCAGCAGCTTGGAGTACGGTGGTTCCTACAATGAGCAGTTCTTC	CASSLEYGGSYNEQFF
TRBV7-9	TRBJ2-1	15	-	TRBD2	TGTGCCAGCAGCGTGGGGCGGGGGAACTACAATGAGCAGTTCTTC	CASSVGRGNYNEQFF
TRBV30	TRBJ2-7	13	-	TRBD2	TGTGCCTGGAATACCGGGACTAGCGGGAGAAGGTACTTC	CAWNTGTSGRRYF
TRBV11-3	TRBJ2-1	16	-	-	TGTGCCAGCAGCTTAGATCATGACTTCGGGAACAATGAGCAGTTCTTC	CASSLDHDFGNNEQFF
TRBV6-5	TRBJ1-1	15	-	TRBD1	TGTGCCAGCAGTTCGACAGGGGGCGAAAACACTGAAGCTTTCTTT	CASSSTGGENTEAFF
TRBV4-2	TRBJ2-7	14	-	TRBD2	TGTGCCAGCGGTACTAGCGGGAGTCCCGACGAGCAGTACTTC	CASGTSGSPDEQYF
TRBV2	TRBJ2-5	14	few	-	TGTGCCAGCAGGACCAGCGAGAGCCAAGAGACCCAGTACTTC	CASRTSESQETQYF
TRBV19	TRBJ1-5	16	-	TRBD1	TGTGCCAGTACCCGGGCTCAGGGGGCGGTCCATCAGCCCCAGCATTTT	CASTRAQGAVHQPQHF
TRBV23-1	TRBJ2-3	18	-	-	TGCGCCAGCAGTCAATTCGAATTTGGTACAGGGCCCACAGATACGCAGTATTTT	CASSQFEFGTGPTDTQYF
TRBV4-3	TRBJ2-1	22	-	TRBD2	TGCGCCAGCAGCCAAGATAGGCTAGCGGGAGTTATGGGTTCGAGCTCCTACAATGAGCAGTTCTTC	CASSQDRLAGVMGSSSYNEQFF
TRBV18	TRBJ1-2	14	once	-	TGTGCCAGCTCACCACAACAGGGAAATTATGGCTACACCTTC	CASSPQQGNYGYTF
TRBV27	TRBJ2-2	15	-	TRBD1	TGTGCCAGCAGGCCAGGGGGCGCGGGGACCGGGGAGCTGTTTTTT	CASRPGGAGTGELFF
TRBV5-1	TRBJ2-1	16	-	TRBD2	TGCGCCAGCAGCGCACCGGGACTAGCGGGAGTGGGTGAGCAGTTCTTC	CASSAPGLAGVGEQFF
TRBV4-1	TRBJ2-1	15	once	TRBD2	TGCGCCAGCAGCCCCAGCGGGATAGGGAACAATGAGCAGTTCTTC	CASSPSGIGNNEQFF
TRBV27	TRBJ2-1	12	-	-	TGTGCCAGCAGTCTAAACCTAGTTGAGCAGTTCTTC	CASSLNLVEQFF
TRBV28	TRBJ2-7	14	once	TRBD1	TGTGCCAGCAGGAAGACAGGGGTGATAGACGAGCAGTACTTC	CASRKTGVIDEQYF
TRBV28	TRBJ1-2	14	-	-	TGTGCCAGCAGGCGGACAAATGTCAACTATGGCTACACCTTC	CASRRTNVNYGYTF
TRBV5-1	TRBJ2-1	13	-	TRBD2	TGCGCCAGCAGCTTGGCGGGAGGGAATGAGCAGTTCTTC	CASSLAGGNEQFF
TRBV28	TRBJ1-5	16	-	-	TGTGCCAGCAGTCCCCCGTTCGGGAATAGCAATCAGCCCCAGCATTTT	CASSPPFGNSNQPQHF
TRBV6-2/TRBV6-3	TRBJ1-5	15	few	TRBD1	TGTGCCAGCAGTTTGGACAGGGGCCGTCTTTATCCCCAGCATTTT	CASSLDRGRLYPQHF
TRBV5-5	TRBJ1-2	17	-	TRBD1	TGTGCCAGCAGCTTTAGCGATTCCAAGGGGGCGGGGTATGGCTACACCTTC	CASSFSDSKGAGYGYTF
TRBV6-2/TRBV6-3	TRBJ2-1	13	-	-	TGTGCCAGCAGTGTTGGGGGGAGCACTGAGCAGTTCTTC	CASSVGGSTEQFF
TRBV6-5	TRBJ2-5	13	-	-	TGTGCCAGCAGTCGCCGGTTATCAGAGACCCAGTACTTC	CASSRRLSETQYF
TRBV4-3	TRBJ1-1	14	-	TRBD1	TGCGCCAGCAGCCAAGATGTGGACAGGGATGAAGCTTTCTTT	CASSQDVDRDEAFF
TRBV11-2	TRBJ1-3	14	large	-	TGTGCCAGCAGATCACAGACCTCTGGAAACACCATATATTTT	CASRSQTSGNTIYF
TRBV2	TRBJ2-7	12	once	TRBD1	TGTGCCATCCAAGGGGGCACCTACGAGCAGTACTTC	CAIQGGTYEQYF
TRBV2	TRBJ1-1	15	-	TRBD1	TGTGCCAGCAGTGAATTACAGGGGGCTGGGACTGAAGCTTTCTTT	CASSELQGAGTEAFF